This TCR beta chain was profiled in a study of OX40 agonist ivuxolimab in advanced cancers. Describing the broader study: Ivuxolimab was a fully human IgG2 agonistic monoclonal antibody targeting the costimulatory receptor OX40 (CD134). Intravenous ivuxolimab was administered to patients every 2 weeks at six dose levels: 0.01, 0.1, 0.3, 1.5, 3 and 10 mg/kg. The point of sequencing TCRbeta in the periphery was to test whether ivuxolimab changed TCR sequence diversity and drove clonal T-cell expansion. Partial responses were achieved by three dose-escalation patients, of whom one had hepatocellular carcinoma and two had cutaneous melanoma. Prior anti-PD-1, anti-PD-L1 or anti-CTLA-4 therapy was permitted, and 35% to 40% of dose-escalation patients had received checkpoint inhibitors. Of the 50 or so patients in dose escalation, about 20 had hepatocellular carcinoma, roughly 15 had melanoma, 9 had renal cell carcinoma and 9 had head and neck cancer. A male proportion of 82.7% and a mean age of 60 years, ranging from roughly 20 to 80, were recorded for the dose-escalation cohort. The monotherapy dose-escalation portion (N ≈ 52 patients) of the phase I ivuxolimab trial is reported in the paper.

A note on this clone: The specificity of this receptor is unknown. No much larger clone exists at a distance of one base, and base qualities are not known.

Patients with a history of autoimmune disease or receiving systemic immunosuppression were excluded from the trial. Peripheral blood for TCR sequencing was drawn from every dose cohort at baseline, at cycle 4 day 1 and at cycle 7 day 1. The samples were drawn from a first-in-human, open-label, multicenter phase I dose-escalation trial of ivuxolimab. Adults with locally advanced or metastatic head and neck squamous cell, hepatocellular, melanoma or renal cell carcinoma were enrolled in the trial. Before TCR sequencing, CD4+ T cells and CD8+ T cells were sorted from peripheral blood as separate populations. The study at large found these results: Low levels of normalized T-cell clonal expansion were also seen in some nonresponding patients. At doses from 0.1 to 3.0 mg/kg, clonal expansion was seen in both CD4+ and CD8+ blood T cells between baseline and week 6. After ivuxolimab, more expanded clones were found on average in CD8+ T cells than in CD4+ T cells. The antigen specificity of the clonally expanded peripheral T cells was not determined. In the 0.1-3.0 mg/kg groups, partial responders had among the lowest normalized peripheral clonal expansion, particularly in CD8+ T cells.

CDR3 length: 14 amino acids, cysteine to phenylalanine. Just CDR3 DNA is preserved here, 42 bases in frame from base 1. Cut back by 4 bases and 2 bases, the V and J ends lie 9 bases apart. CDR1 MNHNS and CDR2 SASEGT were looked up in the germline V gene. Genomic DNA was isolated from the sorted cells so that the TCRbeta CDR3 region could be sequenced. The immunoSEQ Assay was used for sequencing of TCRbeta CDR3 regions. Sourced from immuneACCESS, this table was stored by TCRdb with only in-frame sequences that have V and J called. A share of the clones is absent; for the studies checked, an unresolved V gene accounts for under half, and the remainder has no known explanation. For this sample the table gives 70,000 or so clones, of which around nine tenths were detected only once. 2% to 2.5% of the sample belongs to the ten largest clones.

This clonotype originated in an adult with an advanced solid tumor such as melanoma, head and neck, liver or kidney cancer. The chain uses TRBV6-1 and TRBJ1-3; TRBD1 is a weak D gene call, 6 bases matching. The sample in question was CD4+ or CD8+ T cells sorted from blood, obtained in a trial of the OX40 agonist ivuxolimab. CDR3 sequence: CASSGTVTGNTIYF. In nucleotide form, the sequence is TGTGCCAGCAGTGGGACAGTTACTGGAAACACCATATATTTT.